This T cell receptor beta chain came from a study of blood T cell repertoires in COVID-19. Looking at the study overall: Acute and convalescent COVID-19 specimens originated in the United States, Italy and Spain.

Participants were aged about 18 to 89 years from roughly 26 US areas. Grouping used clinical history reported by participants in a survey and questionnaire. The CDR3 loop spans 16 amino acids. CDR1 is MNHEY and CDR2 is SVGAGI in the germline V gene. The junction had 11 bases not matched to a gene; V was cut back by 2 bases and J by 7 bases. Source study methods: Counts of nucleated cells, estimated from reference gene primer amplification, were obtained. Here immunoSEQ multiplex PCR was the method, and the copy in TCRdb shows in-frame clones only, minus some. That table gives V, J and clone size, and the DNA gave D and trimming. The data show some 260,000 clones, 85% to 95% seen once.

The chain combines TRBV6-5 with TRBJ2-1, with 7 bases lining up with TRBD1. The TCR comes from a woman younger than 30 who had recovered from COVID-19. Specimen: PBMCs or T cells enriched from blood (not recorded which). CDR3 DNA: TGTGCCAGCAGTTACCTCCTCGGGAAGGGGGCAAATGAGCAGTTCTTC. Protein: CASSYLLGKGANEQFF.